A single sample gave rise to the 24 T cell receptor beta chains below, sequenced in a study of patients and donors after allogeneic stem cell transplantation. TCRdb passed the RT-PCR reads through MiXCR, listing each CDR3 protein once. The sample has under 170,000 distinct CDR3 sequences, about a third seen once; the top ten hold around 50%. The sequenced material came from blood, either unsorted or a sorted T cell fraction (not recorded which). Source of these receptors: a human donor who was either an allogeneic HSCT recipient or a stem cell or donor lymphocyte infusion donor (not recorded which). It is not recorded whose cells these are; they may come from a transplant donor.

This clonotype came up many times. One junction end does not reproduce the germline sequence, and a read error may be involved. The V gene is TRBV5-1, the J gene TRBJ1-5, with D uncertain. CDR3 length equals 15 residues. The germline gives CDR1 SGHRS, CDR2 YFSETQ. The CDR3 spells CASSLAGYSNQPQHF. CDR3 bases: TGTGCCAGCAGCTTAGCGGGCTATAGCAATCAGCCCCAGCATTTT.

This clonotype appeared a few times. The chain employs TRBV10-3 and TRBJ1-5; D might be TRBD1 (6 bases). V was clipped by 11 bases and J by 4 bases, with 15 bases between them. The CDR3 runs 13 residues. Germline-derived CDR1 and CDR2 are ENHRY and SYGVKD. CDR3 in amino acids: CASQGGANQPQHF. The CDR3 nucleotides read TGTGCCTCCCAAGGGGGGGCAAATCAGCCCCAGCATTTT.

This clonotype came up a few times. The J gene is TRBJ1-1, the V gene TRBV30; D not certain. The germline gives CDR1 GTSNPN, CDR2 SVGIG (reference sequence). This CDR3 comprises 13 residues. Trimming took off 0 bases at V and 1 base at J, with 6 bases between the two ends. CDR3 sequence: CAWSVVGNTEAFF. DNA for the CDR3: TGTGCCTGGAGTGTGGTAGGGAACACTGAAGCTTTCTTT.

The table lists this clonotype with a few counts. This chain connects TRBV2 to TRBJ1-1; 8 positions match TRBD1. Germline CDR1 reads SNHLY; CDR2 reads FYNNEI. The CDR3 is 14 residues long. After removal of 6 bases from V and 1 base from J, the junction contained 4 bases not matched to a gene. The CDR3, as DNA: TGTGCCAGCAGCTGGACAGGGAAGAACACTGAAGCTTTCTTT. This codes for CASSWTGKNTEAFF.

This clonotype was observed a few times. J is TRBJ1-5 and V is TRBV24-1, with a weak D call TRBD1 (5 bases). Deletions cut 7 bases from V and 3 bases from J, with 15 bases between. The V gene's germline CDR1 is KGHDR and CDR2 SFDVKD. CDR3 length: 15 amino acids. CDR3 coding DNA: TGTGCCACCAGCCCCGGACGGGGACCCAATCAGCCCCAGCATTTT. This gives the protein CATSPGRGPNQPQHF.

This clonotype was observed at least ten times. In nucleotides, the CDR3 is TGTGCCAGCAGTTCCACAGGGACTGGAAACACCATATATTTT. Its translation: CASSSTGTGNTIYF. V usage is TRBV12-3 or TRBV12-4 and J usage is TRBJ1-3; weak D call: TRBD1 (6 bases). Trimming cost V 4 bases and J 2 bases, with 9 bases left between them. CDR3 size: 14 residues.

This chain joins TRBV12-3 or TRBV12-4 and TRBJ1-2; D might be TRBD1 (5 bases). The CDR3 extends over 13 amino acids. The germline V and J ends were trimmed by 4 bases and 6 bases, with 12 bases remaining between them. The CDR3 DNA is TGTGCCAGCAGTTCCCAGGGTCTGGATGGCTACACCTTC. Translated: CASSSQGLDGYTF.

V and J are TRBV29-1 and TRBJ2-7; possibly TRBD2 for D (5 bases). Germline CDR1 and CDR2: SQVTM and ANQGSEA. V gave up 0 bases and J gave up 6 bases, with 15 bases separating them. The CDR3 loop spans 14 amino acids. This CDR3 is CSVEDRDFSSEQYF. CDR3 coding DNA: TGCAGCGTTGAAGATCGGGATTTTAGCAGCGAGCAGTACTTC.

The V and J genes are TRBV28 and TRBJ2-2; D ambiguous. V was clipped by 5 bases and J by 7 bases, with 5 bases between them. In germline, CDR1 is MDHEN, CDR2 SYDVKM. The CDR3 is 11 amino acids. CDR3 protein: CASSTIGELFF. DNA for the CDR3: TGTGCCAGCAGTACTATCGGGGAGCTGTTTTTT.

The gene calls are TRBV7-2 and TRBJ2-4, with D unresolved. This CDR3 spans 16 amino acids. V lost 0 bases and J lost 0, with 9 bases in between. Germline V gene lookup returns CDR1 SGHTA and CDR2 FQGNSA. The CDR3 DNA reads as TGTGCCAGCAGCTTAGCTGGCAGTCTAGCCAAAAACATTCAGTACTTC. It yields the protein CASSLAGSLAKNIQYF.

The chain recombines TRBV6-6 with TRBJ1-2, with D possibly TRBD1 on 5 matching bases. CDR3 size: 16 residues. The germline CDR1 and CDR2 sequences are MNHNY and SVGAGI (reference sequence). Trimming pared 0 bases from V and 2 bases from J, leaving 13 bases between. This CDR3 reads CASSYSRGRDNYGYTF. As DNA, the CDR3 is TGTGCCAGCAGTTACTCTAGGGGCAGGGACAACTATGGCTACACCTTC.

The V and J genes are TRBV6-1 and TRBJ1-6; D possibly corresponds to TRBD1 (5 bases). CDR1 and CDR2 (germline): MNHNS, SASEGT. V was clipped by 5 bases and J by 0 bases, with 14 bases between them. This CDR3 comprises 17 residues. This CDR3 is CASSITSGSSYNSPLHF. CDR3 in DNA: TGTGCCAGCAGTATAACTTCAGGGAGCTCCTATAATTCACCCCTCCACTTT.

This chain links TRBV29-1 with TRBJ1-2; the D gene is possibly TRBD1 (5 bases). CDR1 and CDR2 from the germline V gene are SQVTM and ANQGSEA. The V end was cut by 4 bases, the J end by 4 bases, with 10 bases between. The CDR3 runs to 12 residues. CDR3 amino acids: CSVARETYGYTF. In DNA, the CDR3 is TGCAGCGTTGCCAGGGAAACCTATGGCTACACCTTC.

The chain has TRBV28 and TRBJ2-3; a weak D match, TRBD2 (5 bases). Germline CDR1 MDHEN, CDR2 SYDVKM. V was trimmed by 6 bases and J by 4 bases, leaving 26 bases between them. This CDR3 comprises 18 residues. The DNA of the CDR3 is TGTGCCAGCAGACTAGTATCTAGGACTCTCTCGTTGGCAGATACGCAGTATTTT. It is translated as CASRLVSRTLSLADTQYF. The full variable domain, completed using reference TRBV28 and TRBJ2-3, is DVKVTQSSRYLVKRTGEKVFLECVQDMDHENMFWYRQDPGLGLRLIYFSYDVKMKEKGDIPEGYSVSREKKERFSLILESASTNQTSMYLCASRLVSRTLSLADTQYFGPGTRLTVL.

The sample holds a few counts of this clonotype. J is TRBJ1-1 and V is TRBV28; D not certain. Germline V gene lookup returns CDR1 MDHEN and CDR2 SYDVKM. V was clipped by 4 bases and J by 1 base, with 13 bases between them. The CDR3 totals 15 residues. The CDR3 here is CASSSSGLQNTEAFF. In nucleotides, the CDR3 is TGTGCCAGCAGTTCCTCAGGACTTCAGAACACTGAAGCTTTCTTT.

The table lists this clonotype with a few counts. This chain connects TRBV2 to TRBJ1-1, with 7 bases fitting TRBD1. CDR1 is SNHLY, CDR2 FYNNEI, per germline. This CDR3 has 13 residues. V lost 10 bases, J lost 1 base, and 6 bases stayed unmatched. The chain's CDR3 is CATHRTGNTEAFF. The CDR3 bases are TGTGCCACCCATCGGACAGGGAACACTGAAGCTTTCTTT. The variable domain in full, completed from reference TRBV2 and TRBJ1-1, reads EPEVTQTPSHQVTQMGQEVILRCVPISNHLYFYWYRQILGQKVEFLVSFYNNEISEKSEIFDDQFSVERPDGSNFTLKIRSTKLEDSAMYFCATHRTGNTEAFFGQGTRLTVV.

This chain connects TRBV30 to TRBJ2-7; TRBD2 might be the D (7 bases). In germline, CDR1 is GTSNPN, CDR2 SVGIG (reference sequence). Between the trimmed V and J ends, which lost 2 bases and 5 bases, there was a span of 10 bases. CDR3 size: 12 residues. CDR3 nucleotide sequence: TGTGCCTGGAGTAGGGGGGGCAACGAGCAGTACGTC. Translating it yields CAWSRGGNEQYV.

This clonotype appeared a few times. The rearrangement uses TRBV4-2 and TRBJ1-5; TRBD1 matches 8 bases. The V and J ends lost 0 bases and 9 bases, in that order; junction bases with no gene match: 13. The CDR3 covers 17 residues. CDR1 is LGHNA and CDR2 is YNFKEQ in the germline V gene. The CDR3 sequence: CASSQEGSQGADVPQHF. Written as DNA, the CDR3 is TGTGCCAGCAGCCAAGAAGGGAGCCAGGGGGCCGATGTGCCCCAGCATTTT.

The V and J genes are TRBV4-3 and TRBJ2-2; no firm D call. There are 19 residues in the CDR3. CDR1 is LGHNA, CDR2 YSLEER, per germline. V dropped 1 base and J dropped 1 base, with 19 bases sitting between them. The CDR3 loop is CASSQVSLYGTVNTGELFF. The CDR3 coding sequence is TGCGCCAGCAGCCAAGTCTCGCTATACGGAACAGTGAACACCGGGGAGCTGTTTTTT.

The chain employs TRBV9 and TRBJ1-1, with D perhaps matching TRBD1 (5 bases). Germline lookup yields CDR1 SGDLS and CDR2 YYNGEE. This CDR3 has 15 amino acids. V lost 4 bases to trimming and J lost 5 bases, with 18 bases between them. The CDR3 region has the DNA TGTGCCAGCAGCCTCTCCCGGTGGGGGGAAACTGAAGCTTTCTTT. Its translation is CASSLSRWGETEAFF. Together with reference TRBV9 and TRBJ1-1, the CDR3 gives the full variable domain: DSGVTQTPKHLITATGQRVTLRCSPRSGDLSVYWYQQSLDQGLQFLIQYYNGEERAKGNILERFSAQQFPDLHSELNLSSLELGDSALYFCASSLSRWGETEAFFGQGTRLTVV.

This clonotype was seen only a few times. This chain connects TRBV7-2 to TRBJ1-1; a weak D match, TRBD1 (6 bases). The CDR3 extends over 11 amino acids. Looked up from germline, CDR1 is SGHTA and CDR2 is FQGNSA. V was shortened by 5 bases and J by 8 bases, with 9 bases between the two germline ends. CDR3 amino acids: CASSDDREAFF. The DNA of the CDR3 is TGTGCCAGCAGCGATGACAGGGAAGCTTTCTTT. Using reference TRBV7-2 and TRBJ1-1 for the parts outside the CDR3, the full variable domain is GAGVSQSPSNKVTEKGKDVELRCDPISGHTALYWYRQSLGQGLEFLIYFQGNSAPDKSGLPSDRFSAERTGGSVSTLTIQRTQQEDSAVYLCASSDDREAFFGQGTRLTVV.

The chain combines TRBV12-3 or TRBV12-4 with TRBJ1-2, with D maybe TRBD1 (5 bases). The length of the CDR3 is 15 residues. Trimming left V 7 bases short and J 0 bases short, with 15 bases between. Here the CDR3 DNA reads TGTGCCAGCAATCCCGGGACTGGCTCTAACTATGGCTACACCTTC. It translates to CASNPGTGSNYGYTF.

The J gene is TRBJ1-1, the V gene TRBV7-8; D is perhaps TRBD1 (6 bases). From germline, CDR1 is SGHVS and CDR2 FQNEAQ. The CDR3 contains 14 residues. Between the trimmed V and J ends, which lost 2 bases and 4 bases, there was a span of 11 bases. The CDR3 region has the DNA TGTGCCAGCAGCTTACCCAGGGGAGGCACTGAAGCTTTCTTT. Amino acids: CASSLPRGGTEAFF. Drawing the rest from reference TRBV7-8 and TRBJ1-1, the complete variable domain is GAGVSQSPRYKVAKRGQDVALRCDPISGHVSLFWYQQALGQGPEFLTYFQNEAQLDKSGLPSDRFFAERPEGSVSTLKIQRTQQEDSAVYLCASSLPRGGTEAFFGQGTRLTVV.

The chain recombines TRBV9 with TRBJ1-5; possible D gene TRBD1, 5 bases. V lost 0 bases and J lost 5, with 12 bases in between. Germline CDR1 and CDR2: SGDLS and YYNGEE. This CDR3 comprises 15 residues. This CDR3 is CASSVGAGRHQPQHF. CDR3 coding DNA: TGTGCCAGCAGCGTAGGAGCAGGGAGACATCAGCCCCAGCATTTT.